This T cell receptor (beta chain) was retrieved from a study of T cells after posttransplantation cyclophosphamide. Findings and caveats of the study: Skin or GI-infiltrating T cells shared few TRB sequences with blood.

The method was immunoSEQ multiplex PCR; TCRdb's version includes in-frame clones alone and lacks a portion of them. The data show roughly 3,600 clones, around 62% seen once. Note on this clone: The antigen is not known. The DNA is left out, because the CDR3 cannot be placed on it with certainty; the CDR3 is given as TCRdb lists it. The same CDR3 also results from other DNA sequences found in this sample.

Germline lookup yields CDR1 PRHDT and CDR2 FYEKMQ (reference sequence). The CDR3 spans 19 residues, counting both ends. Sequenced input: memory CD8+ T cells sorted from blood. The TCR was taken from a man aged 25-40 years in good health and a related stem cell transplant donor. The V and J genes are TRBV13 and TRBJ2-6; TRBD1 is the table's D call, not checked against the DNA. The chain's CDR3 is CASSRTLDRVGSGANVLTF.